This T cell receptor beta chain was retrieved from a study of blood T cells in healthy people across ages. The table lists this clonotype with a few counts. Its specificity is unknown. Study-wide results and caveats: Per-million-T-cell TCR beta diversity fell roughly linearly with age. Naive T cell percentage by flow cytometry tracked strongly with beta diversity.

Isolation recovered at least 6 million PBMCs from every sample. V lost 2 bases and J 5 bases, leaving 7 bases between the germline ends. This CDR3 region has 13 residues. CDR1 and CDR2 from the germline V gene are MNHEY and SVGAGI. PCR was performed a second time for about 6 to 11 cycles using a sample-barcoded 5' primer and a J-beta primer mix. Each cDNA molecule was tagged by a template-switch adaptor with 12 random nucleotides. TCRdb re-derived calls from the 5' RACE reads in MiXCR, one entry per CDR3 protein. Among some 1 million distinct CDR3 sequences listed, over 35% were seen once. The TCR originated in a woman aged 60-70 years in good health. Input material: blood. The genes are TRBV6-5 and TRBJ1-5; D not certain. The CDR3 bases are TGTGCCAGCAGTTACAGGGAGGATCAGCCCCAGCATTTT. This gives the protein CASSYREDQPQHF.